This T cell receptor (beta chain) was obtained from a study of shared clonotypes between healthy human individuals. The CDR3 has 12 amino acids. CDR1 is LNHDA, CDR2 SQIVND, per germline (reference sequence). V gave up 5 bases and J gave up 4 bases, with 8 bases separating them. Positively selected for CCR7, the CD45RO-negative cells used as naive CD8 cells excluded terminally differentiated effector memory CD45RA+ cells. Libraries were prepared by immunoSEQ multiplex PCR; TCRdb keeps only in-frame clonotypes and omits some of them. The table includes around 1.9 million clones, roughly 95% detected once.

This TCR was recovered from a man younger than 35 in good health. Some clones in this sample may be carry-over from other donors' samples. The sequenced sample was naive CD8+ T cells from PBMCs. The V gene is TRBV19, the J gene TRBJ2-5; D unresolved. The CDR3 sequence is CASSFTRETQYF. The CDR3 DNA is TGTGCCAGTAGTTTCACCCGAGAGACCCAGTACTTC.